This T cell receptor (beta chain) comes out of a study of CD8+ T cells in alopecia areata. Study summary: The tofacitinib course ran for 6 to 18 months and was followed by 6 months off drug.

As regards this clone: The target antigen is unknown. This specimen includes other DNA sequences encoding the same CDR3.

Regarding treatment: oral pan-JAK inhibitor, 5-10 mg twice daily. RNA was isolated and reverse transcribed to cDNA, the sequencing template. The data were produced by immunoSEQ multiplex PCR, yet TCRdb's version contains in-frame clones alone and is incomplete. The sample consists of fewer than 250,000 clones, roughly 60% of them appearing once. Germline loops: CDR1 GTSNPN, CDR2 SVGIG (reference sequence). The CDR3 has 13 amino acids. V lost 0 bases and J 2 bases, leaving 5 bases between the germline ends. General study results and limits: Sequencing of scalp samples also includes resident alphabeta T cells from normal skin.

The chain carries TRBV30 and TRBJ1-5, with D unclear. This specimen consisted of CD4+ T cells sorted from blood, obtained at week 24, from a patient treated with tofacitinib. The receptor was derived from a human donor with alopecia areata. CDR3 sequence: CAWSVRGNQPQHF. The CDR3 coding sequence is TGTGCCTGGAGTGTAAGAGGCAATCAGCCCCAGCATTTT.